Sequencing of this T cell receptor (beta chain) was carried out in a study of T cell responses to AZD1222 COVID-19 vaccine. A word on this clone: What it recognizes is unknown.

The assay was immunoSEQ multiplex PCR, and TCRdb's table has in-frame clones only and misses some. The profile shows about 200,000 clones, 91% of them singletons. Study-level results: The number of AZD1222 recipients seropositive at baseline was only five to seven.

The germline V and J ends were trimmed by 5 bases and 1 base, with 8 bases remaining between them. This CDR3 spans 13 amino acids. CDR1 is SGHTA and CDR2 is FQGNSA in the germline V gene. The chain uses TRBV7-2 and TRBJ2-5, with D perhaps matching TRBD1 (6 bases). This sequence originates from an adult who received the AZD1222 COVID-19 vaccine. The starting material was peripheral blood, obtained 28 days after the second AZD1222 dose. CDR3 nucleotide sequence: TGTGCCAGCAGCGGACAGAGCCAAGAGACCCAGTACTTC. Translating it yields CASSGQSQETQYF.